These 2 T cell receptor beta chains came from one sample sequenced in a study of shared clonotypes between healthy human individuals. Repertoires were generated with immunoSEQ multiplex PCR, while TCRdb's copy carries only in-frame clones and drops some. The sample lists approximately 2.5 million clones, roughly 93% occurring once. The specimen sequenced was naive CD4+ T cells from PBMCs. The subset is: CD45RA+ positively selected. Receptors originate from a man aged 18 to 35 in good health. Some clones in this sample may be carry-over from other donors' samples.

The chain has TRBV28 and TRBJ2-5; the D call may be TRBD1 or TRBD2 (5 bases each). Germline V CDR1 and CDR2: MDHEN, SYDVKM. This CDR3 contains 14 residues. V lost 6 bases and J 5 bases, leaving 16 bases between the germline ends. The CDR3 loop is CASRLTGGPETQYF. In DNA, the CDR3 is TGTGCCAGCAGACTTACTGGGGGTCCGGAGACCCAGTACTTC.

On this clone itself: The same CDR3 is also encoded by other DNA sequences in this sample. The chain is built from TRBV11-2 and TRBJ2-5, with a tentative D call TRBD2 (5 bases). Germline V gene data show CDR1 as SGHAT and CDR2 as FQNNGV. Trimming cost V 5 bases and J 5 bases, with 9 bases left between them. This CDR3 is 12 amino acids long. CDR3 DNA: TGTGCCAGCAGCCTAGCTGGGGAGACCCAGTACTTC. It codes for CASSLAGETQYF.